The present T cell receptor beta chain was sequenced within a study of shared clonotypes between healthy human individuals. The naive CD8 subset, CD45RO-negative cells positively selected for CCR7, excluded terminally differentiated effector memory CD45RA+ cells. The data were produced by immunoSEQ multiplex PCR, yet TCRdb's version contains in-frame clones alone and is incomplete. The sample carries a few million clones, roughly 95% recorded once. The ends lost 4 bases at V and 4 bases at J; junction bases unmatched: 2. Germline-derived CDR1 and CDR2 are LNHDA and SQIVND (reference sequence). This CDR3 region has 13 residues. Notes on this clone: At the DNA level, this CDR3 is encoded by other sequences in the same sample as well.

Source material: naive CD8+ T cells from PBMCs. This clonotype was obtained from a man younger than 35 in good health. Some clones in this sample may be carry-over from other donors' samples. J is TRBJ1-1 and V is TRBV19; 8 nucleotides line up with TRBD1. The CDR3 region is CASSNTGGTEAFF. Written as DNA, the CDR3 is TGTGCCAGTAGTAATACAGGGGGCACTGAAGCTTTCTTT.